The clone carrying this TCR beta chain has just a few counts. What it recognizes is unknown. This entry comes from a study of T cells in Graves' hyperthyroidism and ophthalmopathy. CDR1 and CDR2 from the germline V gene are SNHLY and FYNNEI. The junction had 5 bases not matched to a gene; V was cut back by 0 bases and J by 9 bases. The CDR3 is 14 amino acids. There were TCR beta CDR3 regions amplified from RNA transcripts. First-round RT-PCR with HTBI primers amplified the TCR CDR3 region. Via MiXCR, TCRdb re-called the multiplex PCR reads, giving one row per CDR3 protein. The sample has over 650,000 distinct CDR3 sequences; about 45% are singletons. Overall study findings and caveats: The model's output predicted ophthalmopathy at a median of roughly 6 months prior to onset.

The specimen sequenced was peripheral blood or thyroid tissue (not recorded which). The rearrangement uses TRBV2 and TRBJ1-2; 9 bases fit TRBD1. The receptor was isolated from an adult man with Graves' disease, either hyperthyroidism or ophthalmopathy (not recorded which). The CDR3 loop reads CASSEAGTGLSYTF. CDR3 bases: TGTGCCAGCAGTGAAGCTGGGACAGGGCTGAGCTACACCTTC.